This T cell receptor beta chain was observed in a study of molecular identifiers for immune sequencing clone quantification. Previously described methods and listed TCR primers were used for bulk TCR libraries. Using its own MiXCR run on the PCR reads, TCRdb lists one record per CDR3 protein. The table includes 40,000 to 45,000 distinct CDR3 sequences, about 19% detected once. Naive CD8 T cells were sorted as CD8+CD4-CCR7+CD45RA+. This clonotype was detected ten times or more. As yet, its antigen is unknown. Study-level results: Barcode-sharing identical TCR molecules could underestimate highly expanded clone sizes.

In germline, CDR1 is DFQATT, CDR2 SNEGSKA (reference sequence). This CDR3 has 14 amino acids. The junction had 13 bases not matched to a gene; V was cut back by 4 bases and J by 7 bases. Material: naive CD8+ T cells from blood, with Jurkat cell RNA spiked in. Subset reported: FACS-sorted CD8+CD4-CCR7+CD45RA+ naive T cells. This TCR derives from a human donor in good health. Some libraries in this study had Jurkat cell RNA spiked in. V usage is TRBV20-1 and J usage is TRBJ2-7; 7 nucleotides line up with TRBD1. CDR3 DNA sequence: TGCAGTGCTAAAACCGCTGACAGGGTGGGGGAGCAGTACTTC. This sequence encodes CSAKTADRVGEQYF.